The T cell receptor (beta chain) under discussion was sequenced for a study of blood T cell repertoires in COVID-19 (dated by TCRdb to the early 2020s). In terms of the full investigation: Collaborator samples came from the United States, Italy and Spain and covered acute and convalescent phases of COVID-19. Where available, HLA class I and class II types were taken from metadata supplied by the sample provider and were not determined by assay-based typing. Subjects who had been exposed to COVID-19, were actively infected with it, or had recovered from it provided the deeply sampled blood TCRbeta repertoires that made up the dataset. The material from the prospective study consisted of cDNA or gDNA derived from T cells, B-cell-depleted T cells, or PBMCs. The sample metadata nearly always contained a de-identified subject ID, COVID-19 status, age in years and sex. Samples were obtained from the ongoing ImmuneRACE study (first 160 participants) and from 1,254 subjects provided by 6 global collaborators. The repertoires were released in a freely available public database meant as a resource for research on the immune response to SARS-CoV-2. Broader findings and caveats from the paper: The amount of clinical and demographic metadata varied by source and participant and was provided uncurated.

The immunoSEQ Assay, a bias-controlled multiplex PCR, was used to amplify TCRbeta CDR3 regions from genomic DNA. In the authors' own workflow: Nucleated cell counts per sample were estimated from amplification of reference gene primers within the assay. To quantify the absolute abundance of each unique TCRbeta CDR3 rearrangement, sequence reads were collapsed and filtered. For each sample, productive Simpson clonality was calculated as the square root of Simpson's diversity index over productive rearrangements. This immuneACCESS table, as held by TCRdb, lists in-frame sequences with V and J called but not all clones. Of the missing ones, under half trace to an unresolved V gene in checked studies; the others have no known cause. The V and J calls and the clone size are those of that table, but D and trimming were determined from the DNA. Within this sample are about 200,000 clones, with 75% to 90% of them counted one time only. Clones ranked in the top ten supply approximately 5.2% of the sample.

V sheds 4 bases and J sheds 9 bases, leaving 20 bases between their ends. From the cysteine through the phenylalanine, the CDR3 covers 15 amino acids. Only the CDR3 region is kept as DNA, spanning 45 bases read in frame from base 1. CDR1 SGHNT and CDR2 YYREEE were looked up in the germline V gene (reference sequence). On this clone: The antigen it binds to is not known. It has no much larger one-base neighbor in the sample; base qualities were not kept.

One collaborating source in Seattle enrolled patients during active infection and followed them longitudinally through the course of disease. The collaborating institutions used their own protocols to collect whole blood in K2EDTA tubes. For TCRbeta analysis, collaborators shipped samples in one of three forms: frozen whole blood, isolated PBMCs, or DNA extracted from either of those sample types. The sample comprised peripheral blood. The sequence joins TRBV5-4 to TRBJ2-1; a tentative D match to TRBD2 spans 6 bases. The TCR was taken from a woman in her 70s with COVID-19, enrolled during active disease. The nucleotide sequence reads as follows: TGTGCCAGCAGCCCCCCCGGGAGCACGCCGACTGAGCAGTTCTTC. Protein translation: CASSPPGSTPTEQFF.